What follows are 30 T cell receptor beta chains derived from one specimen sequenced in a study of blood T cells in healthy people across ages. A second roughly 6 to 11 cycle PCR used barcoded and J-beta primers. TCRdb ran MiXCR on the 5' RACE reads and lists one entry per CDR3 protein. There are over a million distinct CDR3 sequences in the sample; approximately 63% occur only once, and 5.5% to 8% lies in the top ten. Sequencing was done on a sample of blood. The source of these receptors is a man between 18 and 35 years old in good health.

The rearrangement links TRBV7-8 to TRBJ2-2, with D possibly called TRBD1 or TRBD2 (6 bases each). This CDR3 spans 14 amino acids. Germline values: CDR1 SGHVS, CDR2 FQNEAQ. Trimming pared 6 bases from V and 3 bases from J, leaving 11 bases between. CDR3 in amino acids: CASRGGPDTGELFF. The CDR3 DNA sequence: TGTGCCAGCAGGGGGGGCCCTGACACCGGGGAGCTGTTTTTT.

The chain combines TRBV6-5 with TRBJ1-2; no definite D call. Between the trimmed V and J ends, which lost 7 bases and 5 bases, there was a span of 17 bases. CDR1 is MNHEY and CDR2 is SVGAGI in the germline V gene. This CDR3 region has 14 residues. In nucleotides, the CDR3 is TGTGCCAGCAAAGGGCAGAGCTCCCCATATGGCTACACCTTC. Translated, it gives CASKGQSSPYGYTF.

The CDR3 protein is CASSLGTRGEKLFF. The CDR3 bases are TGCGCCAGCAGCTTAGGGACAAGAGGTGAAAAACTGTTTTTT. The genes are TRBV5-1 and TRBJ1-4, with D perhaps TRBD1 (6 bases). Germline-derived CDR1 and CDR2 are SGHRS and YFSETQ. V was trimmed by 2 bases and J by 7 bases, leaving 12 bases between them. The CDR3 is made up of 14 amino acids.

V gene TRBV6-6 combines with J gene TRBJ2-4, with D perhaps TRBD1 (6 bases). The CDR3 is 13 amino acids. Germline V gene sequence: CDR1 MNHNY, CDR2 SVGAGI (reference sequence). Trimming removed 0 bases from V and 10 bases from J, with 10 bases in between. This CDR3 is CASSYSAGDIQYF. DNA for the CDR3: TGTGCCAGCAGTTACTCGGCAGGGGATATTCAGTACTTC.

This clonotype occurred a few times. The V call is TRBV3-1, the J call TRBJ2-5; 12 nucleotides match TRBD1. This CDR3 contains 15 residues. The V gene's germline CDR1 is LGHDT and CDR2 YNNKEL (reference sequence). V lost 4 bases to trimming and J lost 11 bases; unmatched junction nucleotides: 11. The CDR3 DNA reads TGTGCCAGCAGCCCCGGGACAGGGGGCTACAATGAGCAGTACTTC. Translated, it gives CASSPGTGGYNEQYF.

The rearrangement links TRBV15 to TRBJ2-7; D gene unclear. V lost 1 base and J 2 bases, leaving 18 bases between the germline ends. The germline V gene encodes CDR1 LNHNV and CDR2 YYDKDF (reference sequence). The CDR3 length is 17 residues. The CDR3 DNA sequence: TGTGCCACCAGCAGAGTAATTCCGAACCGGGTAACCTACGAGCAGTACTTC. Translated: CATSRVIPNRVTYEQYF.

This clonotype occurred a few times. CDR3 in amino acids: CASSPARDYGYTF. The CDR3 DNA sequence: TGCGCCAGCAGTCCAGCCCGTGACTATGGCTACACCTTC. V is TRBV4-1 and J is TRBJ1-2; D ambiguous. In germline, CDR1 is MGHRA, CDR2 YSYEKL. This CDR3 spans 13 amino acids. Trimming stripped 6 bases from V and 3 bases from J, with 11 bases between.

The rearrangement uses TRBV4-2 and TRBJ2-7, with a tentative D call TRBD1 (7 bases). V shed 0 bases and J shed 6 bases, with 15 bases lying between them. The CDR3 extends over 15 amino acids. Germline V gene sequence: CDR1 LGHNA, CDR2 YNFKEQ. The CDR3 DNA sequence: TGTGCCAGCAGCCAAGATCCCAGGGGGGACCTCGAGCAGTACTTC. Protein: CASSQDPRGDLEQYF.

This clonotype was seen only a few times. This rearrangement joins TRBV6-5 to TRBJ1-2; a possible D gene is TRBD1 (6 bases). V was clipped by 5 bases and J by 5 bases, with 15 bases between them. There are 14 residues in the CDR3. Germline V gene sequence: CDR1 MNHEY, CDR2 SVGAGI. CDR3 DNA sequence: TGTGCCAGCAGTCGGGAACTCAGGGGTTATGGCTACACCTTC. Residues: CASSRELRGYGYTF.

The chain couples TRBV4-3 to TRBJ2-7, with TRBD2 as a possible D gene (5 bases). Trimming stripped 1 base from V and 6 bases from J, with 10 bases between. Germline lookup yields CDR1 LGHNA and CDR2 YSLEER. The CDR3 has 13 amino acids. The CDR3 protein is CASSQGLGSEQYF. DNA of the CDR3: TGCGCCAGCAGCCAAGGGCTGGGGAGCGAGCAGTACTTC.

Only a few counts were recorded for this clonotype. V usage is TRBV11-2 and J usage is TRBJ2-1, with 10 nucleotides matching TRBD2. V lost 2 bases and J lost 0; bases outside the gene matches: 1. The length of the CDR3 is 16 residues. CDR1 SGHAT and CDR2 FQNNGV come from the germline V gene. The CDR3 is CASSLLAGASYNEQFF. The DNA for the CDR3 is TGTGCCAGCAGCTTACTAGCGGGAGCCTCCTACAATGAGCAGTTCTTC.

V is TRBV12-3 or TRBV12-4 and J is TRBJ2-3; D possibly corresponds to TRBD2 (5 bases). Deletions cut 5 bases from V and 4 bases from J, with 16 bases between. CDR3 length equals 15 residues. The CDR3: CASSLRGKRSDTQYF. CDR3 sequence (DNA): TGTGCCAGCAGTCTCAGAGGGAAGCGCTCAGATACGCAGTATTTT.

This chain joins TRBV4-1 and TRBJ2-7; 12 bases are shared with TRBD2. Unmatched junction bases numbered 13, after V lost 0 bases and J lost 7 bases. The CDR3 has 18 residues. The germline V gene encodes CDR1 MGHRA and CDR2 YSYEKL. The CDR3 sequence: CASSQDWASGRAGNEQYF. The CDR3 DNA sequence: TGCGCCAGCAGCCAAGATTGGGCTAGCGGGAGGGCGGGCAATGAGCAGTACTTC.

The V gene is TRBV15, the J gene TRBJ2-6; no clear D. The V end lost 0 bases, the J end lost 2 bases, and 5 bases lay between the germline ends. The CDR3 is 15 residues long. The germline gives CDR1 LNHNV, CDR2 YYDKDF (reference sequence). DNA for the CDR3: TGTGCCACCAGCAGAGAAGGGACTGGGGCCAACGTCCTGACTTTC. The encoded protein is CATSREGTGANVLTF.

A few counts support this clonotype. The CDR3 sequence is CAISMGLAGDTQYF. CDR3 bases: TGTGCCATCAGTATGGGACTAGCGGGAGATACGCAGTATTTT. The chain recombines TRBV10-3 with TRBJ2-3; 12 nucleotides align to TRBD2. Germline trimming cut 5 bases from V and 5 bases from J; bases unmatched to any gene: 2. This CDR3 contains 14 residues. Germline V gene sequence: CDR1 ENHRY, CDR2 SYGVKD.

J is TRBJ1-6 and V is TRBV5-1; tentative D call: TRBD1 (6 bases). Per germline, CDR1 SGHRS and CDR2 YFSETQ. The length of the CDR3 is 16 residues. Trimming left V 1 base short and J 6 bases short, with 14 bases between. The CDR3 bases are TGCGCCAGCAGCTTGTTGGGAGGACAGCCTAATTCACCCCTCCACTTT. Protein: CASSLLGGQPNSPLHF.

This clonotype has a handful of counts. This rearrangement joins TRBV28 to TRBJ2-3; 11 bases agree with TRBD2. This CDR3 has 15 residues. Germline assignment: CDR1 MDHEN and CDR2 SYDVKM. The trim removed 7 bases at V and 0 bases at J, leaving 3 bases unmatched. CDR3 residues: CASTTSGTSTDTQYF. CDR3 nucleotides: TGTGCCAGCACGACTAGCGGGACTAGCACAGATACGCAGTATTTT. Full variable domain (remainder filled in from reference TRBV28 and TRBJ2-3): DVKVTQSSRYLVKRTGEKVFLECVQDMDHENMFWYRQDPGLGLRLIYFSYDVKMKEKGDIPEGYSVSREKKERFSLILESASTNQTSMYLCASTTSGTSTDTQYFGPGTRLTVL.

CDR3 protein: CASSGGTTYNEQFF. In DNA, the CDR3 is TGTGCCAGCAGCGGCGGGACTACCTACAATGAGCAGTTCTTC. The chain links TRBV9 to TRBJ2-1; 7 nucleotides match TRBD2. This CDR3 has 14 residues. The junction had 2 bases not matched to a gene; V was cut back by 3 bases and J by 2 bases. The germline gives CDR1 SGDLS, CDR2 YYNGEE.

The CDR3 spells CASSQVGGKTKNIQYF. The CDR3 nucleotides read TGTGCCAGCAGCCAAGTAGGAGGGAAGACCAAAAACATTCAGTACTTC. The chain uses TRBV3-1 and TRBJ2-4, with D perhaps TRBD2 (6 bases). This CDR3 is 16 amino acids long. V lost 1 base and J lost 2, with 12 bases in between. Germline-derived CDR1 and CDR2 are LGHDT and YNNKEL (reference sequence).

On this clonotype itself: Compared with germline, one end of the junction differs, possibly owing to a read error. The V gene is TRBV28, the J gene TRBJ2-6; 8 bases are a match to TRBD1. CDR1 is MDHEN and CDR2 is SYDVKM in the germline V gene. CDR3 size: 19 residues. The CDR3 coding sequence is TGTGCCAGCAGTACCCAGCGGACAGGGCAAAACTCTGGGACCAACGTCCTGACTTTC. Protein product: CASSTQRTGQNSGTNVLTF.

V usage is TRBV5-1 and J usage is TRBJ2-4, with D perhaps TRBD2 (5 bases). The CDR3 loop spans 14 amino acids. V was trimmed by 4 bases and J by 9 bases, leaving 17 bases between them. Germline V lookup: CDR1 SGHRS, CDR2 YFSETQ. CDR3 sequence: CASSRGGEVGIQYF. CDR3 coding DNA: TGCGCCAGCAGCCGCGGAGGAGAAGTGGGCATTCAGTACTTC.

CDR3 nucleotides: TGTGCCAGCACCTTGGGGCTAGCTAACTATGGCTACACCTTC. Its protein is CASTLGLANYGYTF. The chain is built from TRBV28 and TRBJ1-2, with TRBD1 as a possible D gene (5 bases). Germline V gene lookup returns CDR1 MDHEN and CDR2 SYDVKM. CDR3 length: 14 amino acids. The germline V and J ends were trimmed by 7 bases and 0 bases, with 12 bases remaining between them.

The V call is TRBV20-1, the J call TRBJ2-1, with D perhaps TRBD1 (5 bases). The germline V gene has CDR1 DFQATT and CDR2 SNEGSKA (reference sequence). V was clipped by 4 bases and J by 5 bases, with 15 bases between them. The CDR3 extends over 14 amino acids. The DNA of the CDR3 is TGCAGTGCTACAAAGGGGTCTTCTAACAATGAGCAGTTCTTC. As protein: CSATKGSSNNEQFF.

This clonotype was detected only a few times. This chain links TRBV10-3 with TRBJ1-6, with 7 bases lining up with TRBD1. This CDR3 spans 16 amino acids. Germline assignment: CDR1 ENHRY and CDR2 SYGVKD. With 4 bases clipped from V and 3 bases from J, the junction kept 6 bases outside the gene matches. The CDR3 nucleotides are TGTGCCATCAGTGTAGCAGGGGGGGACTATAATTCACCCCTCCACTTT. Amino acids: CAISVAGGDYNSPLHF.

The chain has TRBV7-6 and TRBJ2-3, with D possibly TRBD2 on 7 matching bases. Germline lookup yields CDR1 SGHVS and CDR2 FNYEAQ. This CDR3 is built from 22 residues. V was clipped by 3 bases and J by 1 base, with 32 bases between them. CDR3 nucleotide sequence: TGTGCCAGCAGCTTCCCCACGGGGGCGGCGGAGATCGGTCGGGGGGGCACAGATACGCAGTATTTT. Its protein is CASSFPTGAAEIGRGGTDTQYF.

The CDR3 nucleotides read TGTGCCAGCAGCTTGGCTGTTTTGAGGGATTCTGGGGCCAACGTCCTGACTTTC. Its protein product is CASSLAVLRDSGANVLTF. The chain uses TRBV5-6 and TRBJ2-6; perhaps TRBD2 as D (5 bases). The CDR3 runs 18 residues. V gave up 0 bases and J gave up 1 base, with 14 bases separating them. From germline, CDR1 is SGHDT and CDR2 YYEEEE.

The chain joins TRBV4-1 to TRBJ2-1; 9 positions agree with TRBD2. J lost 8 bases, V lost 1 base, and 12 bases had no gene match. CDR3 length: 17 residues. The germline gives CDR1 MGHRA, CDR2 YSYEKL. DNA of the CDR3: TGCGCCAGCAGCCAAGGTGTGTCCGGACTAGCGAGGGATGAGCAGTTCTTC. It codes for CASSQGVSGLARDEQFF.

On this clonotype itself: A much bigger clone sits one base away, suggesting this may be a read error. The V and J genes are TRBV27 and TRBJ2-1, with 9 positions matching TRBD2. J was trimmed by 13 bases and V by 6 bases; bases with no gene match: 10. The CDR3 runs 13 residues. Germline V gene data show CDR1 as MNHEY and CDR2 as SMNVEV (reference sequence). The chain's CDR3 is CASRGTSSETQFF. The DNA of the CDR3 is TGTGCCAGCAGAGGGACTAGCTCGGAGACCCAGTTCTTC.

The rearrangement uses TRBV20-1 and TRBJ2-7; the match to TRBD2 covers 12 bases. After removal of 5 bases from V and 2 bases from J, the junction contained 13 bases not matched to a gene. Germline loops: CDR1 DFQATT, CDR2 SNEGSKA (reference sequence). The CDR3 has 17 amino acids. For the CDR3, the DNA is TGCAGTGCTTACTACGGACTAGCGGGATCCTTGACCTACGAGCAGTACTTC. Its translation: CSAYYGLAGSLTYEQYF.

This rearrangement joins TRBV7-9 to TRBJ2-5, with 7 bases matching TRBD2. CDR1 SEHNR and CDR2 FQNEAQ come from the germline V gene (reference sequence). Losses at the gene ends were 5 bases for V and 4 bases for J; bases not matched to a gene: 10. The CDR3 is 15 residues long. The CDR3 here is CASSPGTTYRETQYF. Written as DNA, the CDR3 is TGTGCCAGCAGCCCCGGGACTACCTACCGAGAGACCCAGTACTTC.